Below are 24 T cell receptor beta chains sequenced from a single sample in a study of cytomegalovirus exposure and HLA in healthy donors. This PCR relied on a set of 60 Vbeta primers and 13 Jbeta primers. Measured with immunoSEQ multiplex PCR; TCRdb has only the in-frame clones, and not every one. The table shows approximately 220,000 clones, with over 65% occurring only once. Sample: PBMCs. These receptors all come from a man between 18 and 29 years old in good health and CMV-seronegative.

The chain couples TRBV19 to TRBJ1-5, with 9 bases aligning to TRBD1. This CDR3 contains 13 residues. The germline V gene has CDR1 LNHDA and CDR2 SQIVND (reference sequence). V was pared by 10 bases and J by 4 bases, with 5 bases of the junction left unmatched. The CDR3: CATSGQGNQPQHF. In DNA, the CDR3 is TGTGCCACCTCGGGACAGGGTAATCAGCCCCAGCATTTT.

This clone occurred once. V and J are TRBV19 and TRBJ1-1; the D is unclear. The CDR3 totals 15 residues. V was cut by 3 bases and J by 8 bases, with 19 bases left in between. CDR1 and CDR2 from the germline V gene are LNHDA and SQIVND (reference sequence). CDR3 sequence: CASSISLTTSGEAFF. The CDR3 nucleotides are TGTGCCAGTAGTATTAGCCTTACCACATCGGGAGAAGCTTTCTTT.

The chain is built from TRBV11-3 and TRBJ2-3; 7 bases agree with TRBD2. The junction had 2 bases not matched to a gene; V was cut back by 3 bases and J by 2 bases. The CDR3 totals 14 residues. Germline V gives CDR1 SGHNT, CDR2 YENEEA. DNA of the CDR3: TGTGCCAGCAGCTTGGCGGGAGACACAGATACGCAGTATTTT. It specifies CASSLAGDTDTQYF.

The CDR3 DNA is TGTGCCAGCACCCTAGGGGGGAGGGGGCAGTTCTTC. Protein product: CASTLGGRGQFF. The chain recombines TRBV2 with TRBJ2-1; D may be TRBD2 (7 bases). With 7 bases removed from V and 12 bases from J, the gap between germline ends came to 16 bases. Looked up from germline, CDR1 is SNHLY and CDR2 is FYNNEI. CDR3 length: 12 amino acids.

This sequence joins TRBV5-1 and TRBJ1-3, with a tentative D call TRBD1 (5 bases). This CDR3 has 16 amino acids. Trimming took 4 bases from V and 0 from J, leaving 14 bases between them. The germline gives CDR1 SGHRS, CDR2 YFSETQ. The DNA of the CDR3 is TGCGCCAGCAGCATCTCCCCAGGGAACTCTGGAAACACCATATATTTT. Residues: CASSISPGNSGNTIYF.

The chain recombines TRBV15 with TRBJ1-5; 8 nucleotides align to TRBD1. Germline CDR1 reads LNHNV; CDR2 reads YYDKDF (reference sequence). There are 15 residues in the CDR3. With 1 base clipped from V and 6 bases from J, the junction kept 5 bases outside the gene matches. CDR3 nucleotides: TGTGCCACCAGCAGAGCCGGACAGGGTAGTCAGCCCCAGCATTTT. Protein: CATSRAGQGSQPQHF.

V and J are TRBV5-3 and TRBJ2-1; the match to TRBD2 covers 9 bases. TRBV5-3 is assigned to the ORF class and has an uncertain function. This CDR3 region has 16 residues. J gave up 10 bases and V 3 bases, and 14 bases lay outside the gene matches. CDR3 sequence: CARSSTRLAGRREQFF. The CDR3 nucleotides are TGTGCCAGAAGCTCAACTCGGCTAGCGGGAAGGAGGGAGCAGTTCTTC.

The CDR3 reads CASSRQVSSGEQYF. The DNA for the CDR3 is TGTGCCAGCAGTCGACAGGTTTCCTCGGGTGAGCAGTACTTC. V is TRBV6-5 and J is TRBJ2-7; D might be TRBD1 (6 bases). The CDR3 is 14 amino acids. V lost 5 bases to trimming and J lost 7 bases, with 18 bases between them. CDR1 is MNHEY and CDR2 is SVGAGI in the germline V gene.

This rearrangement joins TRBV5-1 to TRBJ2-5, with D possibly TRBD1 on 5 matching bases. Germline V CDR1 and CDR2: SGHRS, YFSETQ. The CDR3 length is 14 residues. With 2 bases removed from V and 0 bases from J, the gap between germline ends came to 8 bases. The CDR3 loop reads CASSFDRYQETQYF. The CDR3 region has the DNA TGCGCCAGCAGCTTTGACAGATACCAAGAGACCCAGTACTTC. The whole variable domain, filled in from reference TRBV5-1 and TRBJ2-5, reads KAGVTQTPRYLIKTRGQQVTLSCSPISGHRSVSWYQQTPGQGLQFLFEYFSETQRNKGNFPGRFSGRQFSNSRSEMNVSTLELGDSALYLCASSFDRYQETQYFGPGTRLLVL.

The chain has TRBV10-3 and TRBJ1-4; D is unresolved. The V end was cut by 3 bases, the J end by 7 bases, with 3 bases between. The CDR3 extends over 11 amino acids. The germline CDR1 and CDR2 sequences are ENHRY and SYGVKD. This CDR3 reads CAISDSEKLFF. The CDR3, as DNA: TGTGCCATCAGTGACAGTGAAAAACTGTTTTTT.

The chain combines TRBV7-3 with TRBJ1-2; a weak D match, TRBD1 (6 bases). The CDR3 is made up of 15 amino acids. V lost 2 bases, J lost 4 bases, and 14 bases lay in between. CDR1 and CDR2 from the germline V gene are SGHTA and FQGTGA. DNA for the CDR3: TGTGCCAGCAGCTTAGGACAGTCACCTGGCTATGGCTACACCTTC. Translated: CASSLGQSPGYGYTF.

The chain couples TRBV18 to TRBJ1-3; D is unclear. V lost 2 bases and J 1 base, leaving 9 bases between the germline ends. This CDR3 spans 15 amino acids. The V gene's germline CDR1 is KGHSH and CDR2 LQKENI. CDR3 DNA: TGTGCCAGCTCACCAAACCCTCGGTCTGGAAACACCATATATTTT. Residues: CASSPNPRSGNTIYF.

DNA of the CDR3: TGTGCCAGCATGGACCAGCTAGGGGTGACTGAAAAACTGTTTTTT. Translation: CASMDQLGVTEKLFF. The chain joins TRBV2 to TRBJ1-4, with D possibly matching TRBD1 (5 bases). The germline V and J ends were trimmed by 7 bases and 7 bases, with 19 bases remaining between them. The CDR3 totals 15 residues. CDR1 is SNHLY, CDR2 FYNNEI, per germline.

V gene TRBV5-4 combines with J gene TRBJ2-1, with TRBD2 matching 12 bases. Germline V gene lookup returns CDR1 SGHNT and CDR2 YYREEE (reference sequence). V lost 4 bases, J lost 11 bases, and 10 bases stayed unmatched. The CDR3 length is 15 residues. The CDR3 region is CASSARTSGKIKQFF. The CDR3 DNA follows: TGTGCCAGCAGCGCGCGGACTAGCGGGAAAATTAAGCAGTTCTTC.

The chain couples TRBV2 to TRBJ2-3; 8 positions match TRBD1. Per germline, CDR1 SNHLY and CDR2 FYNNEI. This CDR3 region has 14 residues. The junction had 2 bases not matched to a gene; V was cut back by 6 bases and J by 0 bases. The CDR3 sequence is CASRGQDSTDTQYF. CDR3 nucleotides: TGTGCCAGCAGGGGACAGGATAGCACAGATACGCAGTATTTT.

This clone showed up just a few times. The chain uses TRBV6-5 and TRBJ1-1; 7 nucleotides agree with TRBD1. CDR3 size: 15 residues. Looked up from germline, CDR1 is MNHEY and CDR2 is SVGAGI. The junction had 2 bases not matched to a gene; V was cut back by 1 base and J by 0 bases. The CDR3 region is CASSYWGQMNTEAFF. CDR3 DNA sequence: TGTGCCAGCAGTTACTGGGGACAGATGAACACTGAAGCTTTCTTT.

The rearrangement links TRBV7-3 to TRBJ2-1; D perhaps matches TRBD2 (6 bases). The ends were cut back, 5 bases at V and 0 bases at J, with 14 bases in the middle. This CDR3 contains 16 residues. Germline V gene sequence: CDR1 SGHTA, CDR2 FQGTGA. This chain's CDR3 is CASSPSRRDSYNEQFF. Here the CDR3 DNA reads TGTGCCAGCAGCCCGAGTAGGCGGGACTCCTACAATGAGCAGTTCTTC.

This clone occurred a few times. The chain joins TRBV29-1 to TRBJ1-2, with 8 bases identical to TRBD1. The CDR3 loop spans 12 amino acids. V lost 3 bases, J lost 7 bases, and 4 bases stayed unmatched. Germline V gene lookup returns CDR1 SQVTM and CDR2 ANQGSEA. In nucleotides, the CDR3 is TGCAGCGTTGAGAGGACAGGGCTTGGCTACACCTTC. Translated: CSVERTGLGYTF.

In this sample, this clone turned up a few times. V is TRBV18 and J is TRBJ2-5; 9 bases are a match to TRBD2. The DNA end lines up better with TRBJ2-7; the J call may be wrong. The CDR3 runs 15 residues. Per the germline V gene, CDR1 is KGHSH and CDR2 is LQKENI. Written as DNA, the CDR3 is TGTGCCAGCTCCCCGGGGCTAGCGGGGACCTACGAGCAGTACTTC. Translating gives CASSPGLAGTYEQYF.

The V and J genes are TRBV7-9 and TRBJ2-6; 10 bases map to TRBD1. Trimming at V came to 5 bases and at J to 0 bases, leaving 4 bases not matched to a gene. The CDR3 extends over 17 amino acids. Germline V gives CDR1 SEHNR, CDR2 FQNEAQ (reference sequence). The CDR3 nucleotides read TGTGCCAGCAGCCTGGGACAGGGGAACTCTGGGGCCAACGTCCTGACTTTC. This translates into CASSLGQGNSGANVLTF.

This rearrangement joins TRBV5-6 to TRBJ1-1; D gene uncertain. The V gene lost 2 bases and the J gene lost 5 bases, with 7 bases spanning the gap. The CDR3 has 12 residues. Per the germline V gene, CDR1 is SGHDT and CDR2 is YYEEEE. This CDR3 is CASSLWRTEAFF. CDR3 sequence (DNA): TGTGCCAGCAGCTTATGGAGGACTGAAGCTTTCTTT. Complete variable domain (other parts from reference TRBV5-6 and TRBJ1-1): DAGVTQSPTHLIKTRGQQVTLRCSPKSGHDTVSWYQQALGQGPQFIFQYYEEEERQRGNFPDRFSGHQFPNYSSELNVNALLLGDSALYLCASSLWRTEAFFGQGTRLTVV.

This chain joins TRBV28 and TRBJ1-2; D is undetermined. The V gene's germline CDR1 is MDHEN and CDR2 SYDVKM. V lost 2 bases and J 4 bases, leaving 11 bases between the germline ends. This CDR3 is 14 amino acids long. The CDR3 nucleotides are TGTGCCAGCAGTTTAAACCCGGGAGGCTATGGCTACACCTTC. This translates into CASSLNPGGYGYTF.

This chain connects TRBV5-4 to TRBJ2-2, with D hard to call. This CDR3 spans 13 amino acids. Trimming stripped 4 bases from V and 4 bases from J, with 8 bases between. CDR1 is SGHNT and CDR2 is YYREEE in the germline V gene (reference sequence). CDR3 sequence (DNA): TGTGCCAGCAGCGTTTCGTCCACCGGGGAGCTGTTTTTT. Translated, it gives CASSVSSTGELFF.

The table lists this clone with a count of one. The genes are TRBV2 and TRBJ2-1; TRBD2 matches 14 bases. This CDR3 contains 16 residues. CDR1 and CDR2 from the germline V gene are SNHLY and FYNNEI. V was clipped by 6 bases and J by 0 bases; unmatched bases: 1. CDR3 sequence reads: CASRGTSGSSYNEQFF. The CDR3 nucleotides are TGTGCCAGCAGGGGGACTAGCGGGAGCTCCTACAATGAGCAGTTCTTC.